This TCR beta chain was observed in a study of OX40 agonist ivuxolimab in advanced cancers. About the research overall: While on treatment, patients had intravenous ivuxolimab at 0.01 to 10 mg/kg every 2 weeks. People who had prior anti-PD-1, anti-PD-L1 or anti-CTLA-4 therapy could take part, and around 39% had some. General study results and limits: On average, CD8+ T cells showed a greater number of expanded clones than CD4+.

Profiled with immunoSEQ multiplex PCR; TCRdb holds only in-frame clones, not every one. Of approximately 80,000 clones detected, about 90% appear once; the ten largest clones hold approximately 0.43%. As regards this clone: Its antigen is as yet unknown.

Sample: CD4+ or CD8+ T cells sorted from blood, taken in a trial of the OX40 agonist ivuxolimab. The TCR was taken from an adult with an advanced solid tumor such as melanoma, head and neck, liver or kidney cancer.

The DNA for the CDR3 is TGTGCCAGCAGTTCGACTAGTGTCGAGCAGTTCTTC. Translating gives CASSSTSVEQFF. The chain recombines TRBV6-5 with TRBJ2-1; D perhaps matches TRBD2 (6 bases). The CDR3 sequence is 12 residues long. The V gene lost 4 bases and the J gene lost 10 bases, with 11 bases spanning the gap. CDR1 MNHEY and CDR2 SVGAGI come from the germline V gene.